The present entry profiles one T cell receptor (beta chain) with its context. The junction had 4 bases not matched to a gene; V was cut back by 2 bases and J by 7 bases. CDR3 length: 15 amino acids. Germline values: CDR1 SGHTA, CDR2 FQGTGA. This entry belongs to a study of blood T cell repertoires in COVID-19. Authors' data handling: Estimation of nucleated cell counts relied on the amplification of reference gene primers. Libraries were prepared by immunoSEQ multiplex PCR; TCRdb keeps only in-frame clonotypes and omits some of them. The V and J calls and clone size are taken from that table; D and trimming were inferred from the DNA. The profile shows over 350,000 clones, more than 85% of them singletons.

The clonotype originates from a woman between 25 and 40 years old with acute or convalescent COVID-19. The V call is TRBV7-3, the J call TRBJ1-6; 8 nucleotides agree with TRBD1. Sequenced material: peripheral blood. CDR3 coding DNA: TGTGCCAGCAGCTTAGGGACAGGTCGAAATTCACCCCTCCACTTT. It is translated as CASSLGTGRNSPLHF. Filled out from reference TRBV7-3 and TRBJ1-6, the complete variable domain reads GAGVSQTPSNKVTEKGKYVELRCDPISGHTALYWYRQSLGQGPEFLIYFQGTGAADDSGLPNDRFFAVRPEGSVSTLKIQRTERGDSAVYLCASSLGTGRNSPLHFGNGTRLTVT.